This T cell receptor (beta chain) derives from a study of blood T cell repertoires in COVID-19. TCRdb's table, derived via immunoSEQ multiplex PCR, lists solely in-frame clones and lacks some. The sample lists about 99,000 clones; roughly 90% were seen once. This TCR was sampled from an older woman with acute or convalescent COVID-19. The sequenced sample consisted of peripheral blood.

The CDR3 here is CASSPLDWSRSGEQYF. CDR3 sequence (DNA): TGTGCCAGCTCACCACTTGATTGGAGCCGGTCGGGCGAGCAGTACTTC. V usage is TRBV18 and J usage is TRBJ2-7, with D uncertain. Between the trimmed V and J ends, which lost 1 base and 6 bases, there was a span of 19 bases. The V gene's germline CDR1 is KGHSH and CDR2 LQKENI. This CDR3 is built from 16 residues.